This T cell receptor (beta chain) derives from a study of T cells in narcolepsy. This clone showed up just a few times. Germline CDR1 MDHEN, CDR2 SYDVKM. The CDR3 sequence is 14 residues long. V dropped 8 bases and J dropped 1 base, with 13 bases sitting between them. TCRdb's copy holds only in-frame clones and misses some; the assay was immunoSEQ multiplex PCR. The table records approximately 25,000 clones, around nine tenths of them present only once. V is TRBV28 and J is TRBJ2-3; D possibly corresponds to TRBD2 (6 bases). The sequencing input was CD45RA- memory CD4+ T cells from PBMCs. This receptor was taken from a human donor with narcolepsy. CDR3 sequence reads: CASGRSAGTDTQYF. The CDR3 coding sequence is TGTGCCAGCGGGAGGTCAGCCGGCACAGATACGCAGTATTTT.